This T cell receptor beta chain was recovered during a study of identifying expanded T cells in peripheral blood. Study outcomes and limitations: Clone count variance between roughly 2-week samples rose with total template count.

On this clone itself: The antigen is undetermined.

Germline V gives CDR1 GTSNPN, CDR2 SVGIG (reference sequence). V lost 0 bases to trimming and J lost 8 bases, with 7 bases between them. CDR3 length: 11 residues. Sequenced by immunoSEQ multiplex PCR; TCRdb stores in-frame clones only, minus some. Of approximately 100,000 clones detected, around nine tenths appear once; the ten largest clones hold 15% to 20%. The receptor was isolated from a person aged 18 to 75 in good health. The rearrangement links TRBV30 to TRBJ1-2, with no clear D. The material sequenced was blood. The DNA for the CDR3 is TGTGCCTGGAGTGTCTTCCAGGGCTACACCTTC. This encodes CAWSVFQGYTF.